This TCR beta chain was recovered during a study of blood T cell repertoires in COVID-19. Study in general: Sites across the United States, Italy and Spain contributed samples from acute and convalescent COVID-19. The analysed material was cDNA or gDNA that came from T cells, B-cell-depleted T cells, or PBMCs.

In the authors' workflow: Reference gene primer amplification gave nucleated cell count estimates. Clones were sequenced by immunoSEQ multiplex PCR, and TCRdb holds only the in-frame ones, with some missing. The V and J calls and clone size are taken from that table; D and trimming were inferred from the DNA. This repertoire shows about 210,000 clones, under 90% found once; its top ten account for roughly 2.6%. V gave up 4 bases and J gave up 5 bases; unmatched junction bases: 11. This CDR3 has 14 amino acids. In germline, CDR1 is GTSNPN, CDR2 SVGIG (reference sequence). This TCR derives from a woman aged 40 to 50 with active or convalescent COVID-19. The sequenced material came from peripheral blood. The chain combines TRBV30 with TRBJ2-7, with TRBD2 matching 7 bases. In DNA form, the CDR3 reads TGTGCCTGGAAACGGTGGGAGGGCCATGACGAGCAGTACTTC. Translation: CAWKRWEGHDEQYF.